This T cell receptor beta chain was profiled in a study of cytotoxic CD8 clonotypes in ibrutinib-treated CLL. Study context: The study recorded mean values of approximately 260,000 productive templates and 90,000 to 100,000 productive rearrangements per sample.

Measured with immunoSEQ multiplex PCR; TCRdb has only the in-frame clones, and not every one. The repertoire consists of 15,000 or so clones, with almost 65% occurring once and the leading ten covering approximately 40%. The CDR3 runs to 15 residues. Germline assignment: CDR1 WNHNN and CDR2 SYGVQD (reference sequence). V trimming: 2 bases; J trimming: 4 bases; junction bases outside the gene matches: 5. Findings and caveats of the study: While tracking circulating CD8+ T-cell counts, baseline clonality exceeded that of age-matched healthy donors.

About this clone: What it binds is unknown.

The clonotype comes from a human donor with chronic lymphocytic leukemia. The input for sequencing was PBMCs, taken before ibrutinib treatment. The chain carries TRBV10-1 and TRBJ2-3; 8 positions agree with TRBD2. The CDR3 DNA is TGCGCCAGCAGTGAGACCGGGGGGGCACCAGATACGCAGTATTTT. Its protein is CASSETGGAPDTQYF.